This T cell receptor beta chain was sequenced in a study of OX40 agonist ivuxolimab in advanced cancers. At the level of the study: Cancers in dose escalation were hepatocellular, melanoma, renal cell and head and neck.

Autoimmune disease history or systemic immunosuppression was exclusionary. To note about this clone: Antigen unknown.

Germline CDR1 LNHNV, CDR2 YYDKDF (reference sequence). The CDR3 is 16 amino acids. V was shortened by 0 bases and J by 1 base, with 13 bases between the two germline ends. Overall study findings and caveats: Individuals who were partial responders at 0.1-3.0 mg/kg had clonal expansion that ranked among the lowest. Among expanded peripheral T cells, antigen specificity went undetermined.

Sequenced by immunoSEQ multiplex PCR; TCRdb stores in-frame clones only, minus some. In the table there are about 120,000 clones, 93% of which are singletons. The rearrangement joins TRBV15 to TRBJ2-7, with D unresolved. This receptor was identified in an adult with an advanced solid tumor such as melanoma, head and neck, liver or kidney cancer. The sequenced sample was CD4+ or CD8+ T cells sorted from blood, obtained in a trial of the OX40 agonist ivuxolimab. The CDR3: CATSRDGKVGSYEQYF. CDR3 nucleotides: TGTGCCACCAGCAGAGATGGGAAGGTGGGGTCCTACGAGCAGTACTTC.